One TCR beta chain is described in this entry. The data were taken from a study of T cell clones after liver transplantation. In the study overall: Samples came from ITN030ST, which attempted immunosuppression withdrawal within 2 years of liver transplantation. Samples came pre-transplant, pre-randomization before withdrawal, and post-randomization after withdrawal ended. Until 12-24 months post-transplant, subjects got standard immunosuppression and no induction.

Only in-frame clones appear in the TCRdb table, and some are missing; sequencing was by immunoSEQ multiplex PCR. The sample consists of nearly 25,000 clones, more than 60% of them appearing once. The CDR3 totals 13 residues. The V and J ends lost 5 bases and 2 bases respectively, with 7 bases between them. Germline V gene lookup returns CDR1 MDHEN and CDR2 SYDVKM. The TCR sequence derives from a human donor who received a liver transplant. The chain uses TRBV28 and TRBJ1-5; D unclear. Sequencing used CD4+ T cells from blood, obtained before liver transplant. Here the CDR3 DNA reads TGTGCCAGCAGTCCGTACCGCAATCAGCCCCAGCATTTT. Amino acids: CASSPYRNQPQHF.